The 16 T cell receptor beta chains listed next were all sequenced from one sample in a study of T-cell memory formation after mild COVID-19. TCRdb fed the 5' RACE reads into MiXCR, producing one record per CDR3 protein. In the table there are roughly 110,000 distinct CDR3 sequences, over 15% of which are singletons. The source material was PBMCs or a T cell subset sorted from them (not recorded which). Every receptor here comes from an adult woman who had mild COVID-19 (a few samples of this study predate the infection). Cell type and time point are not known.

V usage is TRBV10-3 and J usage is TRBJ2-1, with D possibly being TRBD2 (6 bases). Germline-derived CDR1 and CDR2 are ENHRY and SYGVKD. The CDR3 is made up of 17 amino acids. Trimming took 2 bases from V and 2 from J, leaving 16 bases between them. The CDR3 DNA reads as TGTGCCATCAGTGAGGGCCGGGGGAGCGGTACCTACAATGAGCAGTTCTTC. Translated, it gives CAISEGRGSGTYNEQFF.

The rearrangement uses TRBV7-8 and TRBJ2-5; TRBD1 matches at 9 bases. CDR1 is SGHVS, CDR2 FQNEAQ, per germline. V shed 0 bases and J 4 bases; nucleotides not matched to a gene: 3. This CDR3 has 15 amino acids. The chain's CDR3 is CASSLAGTGLETQYF. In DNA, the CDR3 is TGTGCCAGCAGCTTAGCCGGGACAGGGCTAGAGACCCAGTACTTC.

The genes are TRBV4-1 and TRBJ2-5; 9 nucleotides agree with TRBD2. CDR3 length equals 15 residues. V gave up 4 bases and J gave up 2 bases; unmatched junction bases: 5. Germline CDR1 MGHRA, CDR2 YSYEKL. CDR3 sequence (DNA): TGCGCCAGCAGCCTTAGCGGGGGATCGCAAGAGACCCAGTACTTC. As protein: CASSLSGGSQETQYF.

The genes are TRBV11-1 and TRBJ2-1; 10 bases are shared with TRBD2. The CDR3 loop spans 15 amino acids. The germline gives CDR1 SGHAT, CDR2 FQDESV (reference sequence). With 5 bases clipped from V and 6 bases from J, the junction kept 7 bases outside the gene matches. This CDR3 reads CASSPWTSGGNEQFF. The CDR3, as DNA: TGTGCCAGCAGCCCCTGGACTAGCGGCGGCAATGAGCAGTTCTTC. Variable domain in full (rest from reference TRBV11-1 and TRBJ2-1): EAEVAQSPRYKITEKSQAVAFWCDPISGHATLYWYRQILGQGPELLVQFQDESVVDDSQLPKDRFSAERLKGVDSTLKIQPAELGDSAMYLCASSPWTSGGNEQFFGPGTRLTVL.

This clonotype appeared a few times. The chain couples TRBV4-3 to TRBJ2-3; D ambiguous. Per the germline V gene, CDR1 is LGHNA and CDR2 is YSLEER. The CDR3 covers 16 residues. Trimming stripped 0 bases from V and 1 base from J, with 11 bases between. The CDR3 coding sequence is TGCGCCAGCAGCCAAGATCCCCCCGGCGGCACAGATACGCAGTATTTT. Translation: CASSQDPPGGTDTQYF.

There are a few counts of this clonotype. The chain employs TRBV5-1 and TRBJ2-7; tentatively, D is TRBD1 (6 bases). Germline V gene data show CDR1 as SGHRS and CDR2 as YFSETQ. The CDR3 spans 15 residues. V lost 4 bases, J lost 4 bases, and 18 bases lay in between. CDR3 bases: TGCGCCAGCAGCCTAACAGACTGGGGACAATACGAGCAGTACTTC. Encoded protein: CASSLTDWGQYEQYF.

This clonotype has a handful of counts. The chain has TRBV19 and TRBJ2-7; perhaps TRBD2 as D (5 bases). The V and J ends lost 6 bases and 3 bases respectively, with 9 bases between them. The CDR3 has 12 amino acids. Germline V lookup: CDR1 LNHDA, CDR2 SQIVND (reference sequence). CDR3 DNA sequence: TGTGCCAGTAGAGGACTCAACTACGAGCAGTACTTC. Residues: CASRGLNYEQYF.

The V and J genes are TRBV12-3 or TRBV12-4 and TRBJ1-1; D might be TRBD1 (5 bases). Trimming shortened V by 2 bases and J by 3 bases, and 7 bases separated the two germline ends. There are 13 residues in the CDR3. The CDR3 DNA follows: TGTGCCAGCAGTTTAAGGGACGACACTGAAGCTTTCTTT. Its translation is CASSLRDDTEAFF.

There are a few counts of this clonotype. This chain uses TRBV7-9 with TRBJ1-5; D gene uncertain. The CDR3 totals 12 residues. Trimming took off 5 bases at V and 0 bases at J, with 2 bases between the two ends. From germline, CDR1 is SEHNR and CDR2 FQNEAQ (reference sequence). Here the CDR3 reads CASSDSNQPQHF. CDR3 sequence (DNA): TGTGCCAGCAGCGATAGCAATCAGCCCCAGCATTTT. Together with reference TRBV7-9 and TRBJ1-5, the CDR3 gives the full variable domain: DTGVSQNPRHKITKRGQNVTFRCDPISEHNRLYWYRQTLGQGPEFLTYFQNEAQLEKSRLLSDRFSAERPKGSFSTLEIQRTEQGDSAMYLCASSDSNQPQHFGDGTRLSIL.

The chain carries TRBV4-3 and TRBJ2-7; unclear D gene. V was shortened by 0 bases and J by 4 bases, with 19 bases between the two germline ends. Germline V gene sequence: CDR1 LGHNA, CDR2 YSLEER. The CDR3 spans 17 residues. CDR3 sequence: CASSQDYSGGSGYEQYF. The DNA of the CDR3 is TGCGCCAGCAGCCAAGACTACTCCGGTGGGTCTGGGTACGAGCAGTACTTC.

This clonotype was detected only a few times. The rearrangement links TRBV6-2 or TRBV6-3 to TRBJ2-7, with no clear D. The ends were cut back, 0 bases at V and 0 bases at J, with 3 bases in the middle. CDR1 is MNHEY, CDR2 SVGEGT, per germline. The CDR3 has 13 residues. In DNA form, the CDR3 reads TGTGCCAGCAGTTACTCTCACTCCTACGAGCAGTACTTC. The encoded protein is CASSYSHSYEQYF.

The CDR3 loop is CASSHSSYEQYV. In DNA, the CDR3 is TGTGCCAGCAGCCATAGCTCCTACGAGCAGTACGTC. This chain uses TRBV14 with TRBJ2-7; D is unresolved. The germline CDR1 and CDR2 sequences are SGHDN and FVKESK. The CDR3 is 12 residues long. The V end lost 3 bases, the J end lost 0 bases, and 3 bases lay between the germline ends.

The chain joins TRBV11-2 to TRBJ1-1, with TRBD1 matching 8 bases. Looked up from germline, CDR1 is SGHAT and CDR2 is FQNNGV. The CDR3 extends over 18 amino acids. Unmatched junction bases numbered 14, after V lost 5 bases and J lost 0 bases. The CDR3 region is CASSRTGTGTNLNTEAFF. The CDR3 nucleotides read TGTGCCAGCAGCCGAACCGGGACAGGTACTAACCTGAACACTGAAGCTTTCTTT.

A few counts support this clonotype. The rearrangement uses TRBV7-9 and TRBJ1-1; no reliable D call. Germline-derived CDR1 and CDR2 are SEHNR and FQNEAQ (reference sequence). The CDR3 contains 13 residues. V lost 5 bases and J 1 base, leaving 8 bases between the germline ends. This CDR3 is CASSEPRNTEAFF. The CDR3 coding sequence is TGTGCCAGCAGCGAACCCCGGAACACTGAAGCTTTCTTT.

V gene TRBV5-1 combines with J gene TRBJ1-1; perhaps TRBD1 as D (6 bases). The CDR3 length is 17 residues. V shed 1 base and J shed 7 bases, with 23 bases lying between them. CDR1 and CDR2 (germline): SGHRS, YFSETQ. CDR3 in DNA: TGCGCCAGCAGCTTGAATCCCTCAGGGGCCGACAACGATGAAGCTTTCTTT. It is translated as CASSLNPSGADNDEAFF.

The CDR3: CASSLVVGKYTEAFF. The CDR3 DNA reads as TGTGCCAGCAGCTTAGTGGTGGGAAAGTACACTGAAGCTTTCTTT. This chain joins TRBV7-9 and TRBJ1-1, with D hard to call. V was pared by 1 base and J by 3 bases, with 12 bases between. Germline V CDR1 and CDR2: SEHNR, FQNEAQ (reference sequence). The CDR3 has 15 residues. The full variable domain, its missing parts supplied by reference TRBV7-9 and TRBJ1-1, is DTGVSQNPRHKITKRGQNVTFRCDPISEHNRLYWYRQTLGQGPEFLTYFQNEAQLEKSRLLSDRFSAERPKGSFSTLEIQRTEQGDSAMYLCASSLVVGKYTEAFFGQGTRLTVV.